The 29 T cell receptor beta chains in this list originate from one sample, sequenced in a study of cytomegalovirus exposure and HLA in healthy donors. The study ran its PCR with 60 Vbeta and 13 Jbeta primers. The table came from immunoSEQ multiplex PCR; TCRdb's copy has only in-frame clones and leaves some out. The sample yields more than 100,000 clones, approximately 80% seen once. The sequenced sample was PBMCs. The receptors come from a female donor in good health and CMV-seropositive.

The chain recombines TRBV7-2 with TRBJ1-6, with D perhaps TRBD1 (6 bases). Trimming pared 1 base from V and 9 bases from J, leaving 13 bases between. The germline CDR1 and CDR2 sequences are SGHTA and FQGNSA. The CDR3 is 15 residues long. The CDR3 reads CASSLERQALSPLHF. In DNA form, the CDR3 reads TGTGCCAGCAGCTTAGAGCGACAGGCTCTTTCACCCCTCCACTTT.

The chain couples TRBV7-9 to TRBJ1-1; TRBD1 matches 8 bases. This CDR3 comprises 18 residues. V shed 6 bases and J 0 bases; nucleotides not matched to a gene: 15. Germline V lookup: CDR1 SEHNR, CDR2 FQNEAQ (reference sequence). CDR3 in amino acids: CASSIPGGVGRVNTEAFF. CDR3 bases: TGTGCCAGCAGTATTCCAGGGGGCGTAGGAAGGGTGAACACTGAAGCTTTCTTT.

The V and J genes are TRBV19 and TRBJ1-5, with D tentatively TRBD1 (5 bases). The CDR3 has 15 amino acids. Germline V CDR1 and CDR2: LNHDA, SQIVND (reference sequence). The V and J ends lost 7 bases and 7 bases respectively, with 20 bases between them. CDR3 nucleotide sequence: TGTGCCAGTATCCTCAGGGCCGATGCGCGCCAGCCCCAGCATTTT. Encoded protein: CASILRADARQPQHF.

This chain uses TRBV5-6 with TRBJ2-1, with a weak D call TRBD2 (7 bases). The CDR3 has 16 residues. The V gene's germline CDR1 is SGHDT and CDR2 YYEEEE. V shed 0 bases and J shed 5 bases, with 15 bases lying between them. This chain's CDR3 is CASSLVGTGGDNEQFF. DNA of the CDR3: TGTGCCAGCAGCTTGGTCGGGACGGGGGGCGACAATGAGCAGTTCTTC.

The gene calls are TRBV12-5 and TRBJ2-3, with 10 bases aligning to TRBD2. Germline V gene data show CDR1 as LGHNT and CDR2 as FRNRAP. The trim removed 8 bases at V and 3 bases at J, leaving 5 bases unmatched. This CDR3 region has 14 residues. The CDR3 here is CASSSGGGTDTQYF. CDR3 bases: TGTGCTAGTTCGAGCGGGGGGGGTACAGATACGCAGTATTTT.

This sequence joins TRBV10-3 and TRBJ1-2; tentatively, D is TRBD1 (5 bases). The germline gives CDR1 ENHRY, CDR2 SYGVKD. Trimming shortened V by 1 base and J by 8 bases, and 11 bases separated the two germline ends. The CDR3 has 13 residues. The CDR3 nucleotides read TGTGCCATCAGTGAGTTGTCAGGGCAAGGCTACACCTTC. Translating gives CAISELSGQGYTF.

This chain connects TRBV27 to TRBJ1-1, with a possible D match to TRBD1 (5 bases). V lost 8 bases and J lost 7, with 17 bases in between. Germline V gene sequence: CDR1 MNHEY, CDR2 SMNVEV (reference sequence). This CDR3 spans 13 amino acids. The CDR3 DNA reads TGTGCCAGCGGGCGTACTTCGGGGGATGAAGCTTTCTTT. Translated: CASGRTSGDEAFF.

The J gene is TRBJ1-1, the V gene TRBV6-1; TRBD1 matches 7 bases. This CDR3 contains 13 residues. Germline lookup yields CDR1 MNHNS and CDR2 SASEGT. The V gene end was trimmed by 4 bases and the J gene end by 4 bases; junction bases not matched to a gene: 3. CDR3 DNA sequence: TGTGCCAGCAGTGCCACAGGGGTCACTGAAGCTTTCTTT. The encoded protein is CASSATGVTEAFF.

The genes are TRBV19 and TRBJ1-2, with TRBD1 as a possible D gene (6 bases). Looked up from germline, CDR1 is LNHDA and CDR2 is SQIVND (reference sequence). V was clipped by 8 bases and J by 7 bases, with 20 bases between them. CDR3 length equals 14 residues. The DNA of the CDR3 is TGTGCCAGTGGGACCGGGACACCGCTTAGTGGCTACACCTTC. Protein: CASGTGTPLSGYTF.

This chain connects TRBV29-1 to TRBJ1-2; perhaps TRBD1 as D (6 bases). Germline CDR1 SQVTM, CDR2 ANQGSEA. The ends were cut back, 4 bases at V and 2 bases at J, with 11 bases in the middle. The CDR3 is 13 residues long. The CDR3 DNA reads TGCAGCGTTGGTACAGGGCTCAACTATGGCTACACCTTC. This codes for CSVGTGLNYGYTF. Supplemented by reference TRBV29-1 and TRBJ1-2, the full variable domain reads SAVISQKPSRDICQRGTSLTIQCQVDSQVTMMFWYRQQPGQSLTLIATANQGSEATYESGFVIDKFPISRPNLTFSTLTVSNMSPEDSSIYLCSVGTGLNYGYTFGSGTRLTVV.

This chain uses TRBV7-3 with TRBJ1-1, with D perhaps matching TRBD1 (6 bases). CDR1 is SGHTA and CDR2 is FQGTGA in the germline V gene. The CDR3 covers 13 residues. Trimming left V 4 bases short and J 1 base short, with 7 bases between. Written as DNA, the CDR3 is TGTGCCAGCAGCTCGGGACAGAACACTGAAGCTTTCTTT. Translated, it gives CASSSGQNTEAFF.

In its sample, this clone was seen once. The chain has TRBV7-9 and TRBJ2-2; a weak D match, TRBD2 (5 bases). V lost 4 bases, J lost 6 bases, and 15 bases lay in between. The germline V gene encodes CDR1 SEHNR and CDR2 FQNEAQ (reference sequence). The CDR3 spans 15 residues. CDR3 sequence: CASSSGSGIAGELFF. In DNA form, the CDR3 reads TGTGCCAGCAGCTCCGGTTCGGGGATCGCCGGGGAGCTGTTTTTT.

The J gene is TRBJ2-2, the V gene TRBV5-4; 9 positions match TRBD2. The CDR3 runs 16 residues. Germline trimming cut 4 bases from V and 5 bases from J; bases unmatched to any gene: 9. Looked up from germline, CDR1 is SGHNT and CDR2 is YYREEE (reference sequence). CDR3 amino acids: CASSAGLAKKTGELFF. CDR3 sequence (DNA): TGTGCCAGCAGCGCAGGACTAGCGAAGAAGACCGGGGAGCTGTTTTTT.

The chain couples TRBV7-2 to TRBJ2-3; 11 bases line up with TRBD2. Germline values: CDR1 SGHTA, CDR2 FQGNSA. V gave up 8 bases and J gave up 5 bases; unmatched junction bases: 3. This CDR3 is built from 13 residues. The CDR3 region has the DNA TGTGCCAGCCTCCTAGCGGGGGGAGATACGCAGTATTTT. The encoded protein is CASLLAGGDTQYF.

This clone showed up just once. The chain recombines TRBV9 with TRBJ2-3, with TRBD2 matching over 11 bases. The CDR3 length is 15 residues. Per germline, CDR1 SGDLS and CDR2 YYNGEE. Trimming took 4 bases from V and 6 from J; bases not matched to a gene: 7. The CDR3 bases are TGTGCCAGCAGCCAGTTAGCGGGGGGGCCGGATACGCAGTATTTT. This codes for CASSQLAGGPDTQYF.

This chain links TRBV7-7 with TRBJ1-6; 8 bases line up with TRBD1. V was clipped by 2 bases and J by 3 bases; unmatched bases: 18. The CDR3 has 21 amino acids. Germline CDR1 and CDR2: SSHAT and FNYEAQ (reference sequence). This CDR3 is CASSLLGGGQASFRYNSPLHF. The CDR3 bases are TGTGCCAGCAGCTTATTAGGGGGGGGACAGGCCTCATTTCGCTATAATTCACCCCTCCACTTT. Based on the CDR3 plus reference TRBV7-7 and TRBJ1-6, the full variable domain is GAGVSQSPRYKVTKRGQDVTLRCDPISSHATLYWYQQALGQGPEFLTYFNYEAQPDKSGLPSDRFSAERPEGSISTLTIQRTEQRDSAMYRCASSLLGGGQASFRYNSPLHFGNGTRLTVT.

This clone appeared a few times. CDR3 amino acids: CASSFVQGTYEQYF. The CDR3 DNA follows: TGCGCCAGCAGTTTCGTACAGGGAACCTACGAGCAGTACTTC. This chain connects TRBV5-1 to TRBJ2-7; tentatively, D is TRBD1 (6 bases). The V gene lost 5 bases and the J gene lost 2 bases, with 14 bases spanning the gap. Germline V CDR1 and CDR2: SGHRS, YFSETQ. The CDR3 extends over 14 amino acids.

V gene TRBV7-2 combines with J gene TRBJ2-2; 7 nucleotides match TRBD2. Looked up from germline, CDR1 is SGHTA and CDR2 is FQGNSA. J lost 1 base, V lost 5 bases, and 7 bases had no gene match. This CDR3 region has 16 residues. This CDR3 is CASSAPGGGNTGELFF. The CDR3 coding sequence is TGTGCCAGCAGCGCCCCTGGGGGGGGGAACACCGGGGAGCTGTTTTTT.

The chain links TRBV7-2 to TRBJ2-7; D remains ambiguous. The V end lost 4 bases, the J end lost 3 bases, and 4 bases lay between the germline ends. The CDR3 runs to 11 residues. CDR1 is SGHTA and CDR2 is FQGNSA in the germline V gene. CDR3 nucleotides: TGTGCCAGCAGCTATAACTACGAGCAGTACTTC. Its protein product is CASSYNYEQYF. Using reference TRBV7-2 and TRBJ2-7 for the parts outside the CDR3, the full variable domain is GAGVSQSPSNKVTEKGKDVELRCDPISGHTALYWYRQSLGQGLEFLIYFQGNSAPDKSGLPSDRFSAERTGGSVSTLTIQRTQQEDSAVYLCASSYNYEQYFGPGTRLTVT.

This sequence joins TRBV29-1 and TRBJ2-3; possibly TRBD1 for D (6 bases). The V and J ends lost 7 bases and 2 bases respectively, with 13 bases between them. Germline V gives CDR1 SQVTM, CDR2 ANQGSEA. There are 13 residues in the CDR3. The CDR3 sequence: CSGGQKDTDTQYF. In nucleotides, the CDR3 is TGCAGCGGAGGACAGAAGGACACAGATACGCAGTATTTT.

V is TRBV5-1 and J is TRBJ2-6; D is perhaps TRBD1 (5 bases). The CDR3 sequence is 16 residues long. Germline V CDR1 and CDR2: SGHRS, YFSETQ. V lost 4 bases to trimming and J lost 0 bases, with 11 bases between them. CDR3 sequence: CASSPRQFSGANVLTF. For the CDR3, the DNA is TGCGCCAGCAGCCCCCGACAGTTCTCTGGGGCCAACGTCCTGACTTTC.

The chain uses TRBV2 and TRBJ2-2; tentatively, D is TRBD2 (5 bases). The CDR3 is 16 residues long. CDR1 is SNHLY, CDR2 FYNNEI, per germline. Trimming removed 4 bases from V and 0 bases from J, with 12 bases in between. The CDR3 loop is CASSVSGAANTGELFF. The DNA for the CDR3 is TGTGCCAGCAGTGTCAGCGGCGCCGCGAACACCGGGGAGCTGTTTTTT.

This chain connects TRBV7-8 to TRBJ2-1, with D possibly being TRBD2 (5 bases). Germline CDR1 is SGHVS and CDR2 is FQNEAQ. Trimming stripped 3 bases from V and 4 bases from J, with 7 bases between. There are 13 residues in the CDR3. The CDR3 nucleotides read TGTGCCAGCAGCTTGGGAGCGTACAATGAGCAGTTCTTC. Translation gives CASSLGAYNEQFF.

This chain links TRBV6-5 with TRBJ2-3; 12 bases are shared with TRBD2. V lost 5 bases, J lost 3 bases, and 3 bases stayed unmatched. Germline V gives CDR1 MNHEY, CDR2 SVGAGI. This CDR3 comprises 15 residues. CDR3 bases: TGTGCCAGCAGTAGACTAGCGGGGGCGACAGATACGCAGTATTTT. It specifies CASSRLAGATDTQYF.

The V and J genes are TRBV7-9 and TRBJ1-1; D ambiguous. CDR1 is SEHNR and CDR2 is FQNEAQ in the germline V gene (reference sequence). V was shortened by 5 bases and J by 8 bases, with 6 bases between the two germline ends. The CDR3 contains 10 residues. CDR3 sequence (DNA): TGTGCCAGCAGCCCGGGGGAAGCTTTCTTT. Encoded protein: CASSPGEAFF.

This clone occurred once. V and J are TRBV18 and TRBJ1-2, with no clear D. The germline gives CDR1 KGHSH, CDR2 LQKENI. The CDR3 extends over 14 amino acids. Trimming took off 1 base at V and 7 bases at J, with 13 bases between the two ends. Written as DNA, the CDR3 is TGTGCCAGCTCACCACTGCAAGCTTCCGCTGGCTACACCTTC. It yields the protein CASSPLQASAGYTF. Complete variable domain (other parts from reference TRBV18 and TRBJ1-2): NAGVMQNPRHLVRRRGQEARLRCSPMKGHSHVYWYRQLPEEGLKFMVYLQKENIIDESGMPKERFSAEFPKEGPSILRIQQVVRGDSAAYFCASSPLQASAGYTFGSGTRLTVV.

Here the CDR3 reads CASSLLGGPQHF. The CDR3 nucleotides read TGTGCCAGCAGCTTACTCGGGGGGCCCCAGCATTTT. The chain is built from TRBV7-9 and TRBJ1-5; a weak D match, TRBD1 (5 bases). Germline V gives CDR1 SEHNR, CDR2 FQNEAQ (reference sequence). This CDR3 contains 12 residues. Trimming removed 2 bases from V and 9 bases from J, with 8 bases in between.

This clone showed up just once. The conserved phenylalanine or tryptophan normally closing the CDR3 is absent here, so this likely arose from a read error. The CDR3 loop is CASSLRGYEQYL. In DNA, the CDR3 is TGTGCCAGCAGCTTGAGGGGATACGAGCAGTACCTC. The V and J genes are TRBV5-6 and TRBJ2-7; D is perhaps TRBD1 (5 bases). CDR1 and CDR2 from the germline V gene are SGHDT and YYEEEE. V dropped 1 base and J dropped 4 bases, with 6 bases sitting between them. CDR3 length: 12 amino acids.

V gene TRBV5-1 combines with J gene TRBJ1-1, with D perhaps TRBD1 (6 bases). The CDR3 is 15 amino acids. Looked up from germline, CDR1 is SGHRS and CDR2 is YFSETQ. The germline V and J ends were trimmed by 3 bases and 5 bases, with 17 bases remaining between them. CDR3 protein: CASSSFMGAMTEAFF. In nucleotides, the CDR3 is TGCGCCAGCAGCTCTTTTATGGGGGCGATGACTGAAGCTTTCTTT.